These 18 T cell receptor beta chains came from one sample sequenced in a study of post-analysis software for immune sequencing data (dated by TCRdb to between 2015 and 2016). The receptor library was made with PCR. Sequencing was performed on an Illumina HiSeq 2500. Unique molecular identifiers were incorporated into TCR beta cDNA libraries to reduce PCR and sequencing biases. TCRdb reran the public reads through fastp at Q25 and MiXCR, keeping productive beta chains. Duplicate CDR3 protein sequences are folded into a single record with the most common DNA and genes. Present in this sample are approximately 690,000 distinct CDR3 sequences, more than 50% of which were seen just once. 11% of the sample is taken by the ten largest. Their antigens are not known. Points the paper makes about the study in general: Significantly higher frequencies in patients than in controls were found for five or six TRBV segments, including TRBV5-6, TRBV5-1 and TRBV20-1.

Sequencing was done on a sample of blood. Every receptor here comes from a girl aged 2-10 years with multiple sclerosis.

The J gene is TRBJ2-7, the V gene TRBV5-1; 7 bases fit TRBD2. The CDR3 runs 17 residues. V shed 4 bases and J 0 bases; nucleotides not matched to a gene: 13. CDR1 is SGHRS, CDR2 YFSETQ, per germline. The CDR3 DNA sequence: TGCGCCAGCAGCCCCCCCGGGGAGGGATTGAGCTCCTACGAGCAGTACTTC. It is translated as CASSPPGEGLSSYEQYF.

The V gene is TRBV29-1, the J gene TRBJ2-3, with 9 bases fitting TRBD1. The CDR3 has 14 residues. V lost 4 bases and J lost 2; bases outside the gene matches: 4. Germline CDR1 reads SQVTM; CDR2 reads ANQGSEA. The CDR3 DNA sequence: TGCAGCGTTGGTGGACAGGGGTACACAGATACGCAGTATTTT. This codes for CSVGGQGYTDTQYF.

The chain is built from TRBV28 and TRBJ2-5; 7 bases agree with TRBD1. The CDR3 spans 14 residues. Germline loops: CDR1 MDHEN, CDR2 SYDVKM. Trimming removed 5 bases from V and 11 bases from J; junction bases left unmatched: 14. CDR3 loop: CASSPLGDSHEQYF. The CDR3 coding sequence is TGTGCCAGCAGTCCCCTCGGGGACAGCCATGAGCAGTACTTC. Full variable domain (missing parts from reference TRBV28 and TRBJ2-5): DVKVTQSSRYLVKRTGEKVFLECVQDMDHENMFWYRQDPGLGLRLIYFSYDVKMKEKGDIPEGYSVSREKKERFSLILESASTNQTSMYLCASSPLGDSHEQYFGPGTRLLVL.

The chain couples TRBV4-2 to TRBJ2-4, with TRBD1 as a possible D gene (7 bases). The CDR3 contains 15 residues. Germline lookup yields CDR1 LGHNA and CDR2 YNFKEQ. V was cut by 0 bases and J by 6 bases, with 12 bases left in between. In nucleotides, the CDR3 is TGTGCCAGCAGCCAAGATCGGCGGGACAGAAACATTCAGTACTTC. Translation: CASSQDRRDRNIQYF.

The rearrangement uses TRBV7-3 and TRBJ2-1; TRBD2 matches 9 bases. The CDR3 contains 17 residues. Germline V lookup: CDR1 SGHTA, CDR2 FQGTGA. The V gene end was trimmed by 5 bases and the J gene end by 2 bases; junction bases not matched to a gene: 10. The CDR3 is CASSPGGAGGTYNEQFF. CDR3 sequence (DNA): TGTGCCAGCAGCCCGGGGGGAGCGGGAGGTACCTACAATGAGCAGTTCTTC.

The genes are TRBV5-1 and TRBJ2-4, with D tentatively TRBD2 (5 bases). The CDR3 length is 16 residues. Between the trimmed V and J ends, which lost 0 bases and 8 bases, there was a span of 18 bases. Looked up from germline, CDR1 is SGHRS and CDR2 is YFSETQ. CDR3 DNA sequence: TGCGCCAGCAGCTTGGCGGCAGGCCGAGGGCTGGACATTCAGTACTTC. Its translation is CASSLAAGRGLDIQYF. The entire variable domain, with the rest obtained from reference TRBV5-1 and TRBJ2-4, is as follows: KAGVTQTPRYLIKTRGQQVTLSCSPISGHRSVSWYQQTPGQGLQFLFEYFSETQRNKGNFPGRFSGRQFSNSRSEMNVSTLELGDSALYLCASSLAAGRGLDIQYFGAGTRLSVL.

V gene TRBV6-1 combines with J gene TRBJ2-5, with 13 bases that match TRBD2. Trimming took 5 bases from V and 11 from J; bases not matched to a gene: 14. The germline CDR1 and CDR2 sequences are MNHNS and SASEGT. The CDR3 loop spans 16 amino acids. CDR3 coding DNA: TGTGCCAGCAGTTTTCTCGGGACTAGCGGGATTGATGAGCAGTACTTC. Its protein is CASSFLGTSGIDEQYF.

The CDR3 region is CASSYFGRGEEKLFF. CDR3 DNA sequence: TGTGCCAGCAGCTATTTTGGACGGGGCGAAGAAAAACTGTTTTTT. The rearrangement joins TRBV6-2 or TRBV6-3 to TRBJ1-4; the D gene is possibly TRBD1 (5 bases). CDR1 is MNHEY, CDR2 SVGEGT, per germline. Trimming took 6 bases from V and 8 from J, leaving 19 bases between them. The CDR3 runs 15 residues.

This chain connects TRBV4-3 to TRBJ1-2; D gene uncertain. V shed 0 bases and J shed 4 bases, with 12 bases lying between them. This CDR3 has 15 amino acids. Germline V CDR1 and CDR2: LGHNA, YSLEER. The DNA for the CDR3 is TGCGCCAGCAGCCAAGAGAAGGGATTCTTCTATGGCTACACCTTC. Its translation: CASSQEKGFFYGYTF.

This clonotype was picked up a small number of times. The junction differs from germline at one of its ends, possibly a read error. The genes are TRBV5-1 and TRBJ2-1; TRBD2 matches at 10 bases. The CDR3 extends over 15 amino acids. Germline CDR1 and CDR2: SGHRS and YFSETQ. DNA for the CDR3: TGTGCCTCGAGGACTAGCGGAAGCTCCTACAATGAGCAGTTCTTC. This translates into CASRTSGSSYNEQFF. The variable domain in full, completed from reference TRBV5-1 and TRBJ2-1, reads KAGVTQTPRYLIKTRGQQVTLSCSPISGHRSVSWYQQTPGQGLQFLFEYFSETQRNKGNFPGRFSGRQFSNSRSEMNVSTLELGDSALYLCASRTSGSSYNEQFFGPGTRLTVL.

The chain recombines TRBV5-1 with TRBJ2-3; possible D gene TRBD2, 5 bases. Germline CDR1 is SGHRS and CDR2 is YFSETQ. This CDR3 contains 18 residues. The V and J ends lost 3 bases and 0 bases respectively, with 20 bases between them. As DNA, the CDR3 is TGCGCCAGCAGCTGGGGATTGGGAACTAGACCTAGCACAGATACGCAGTATTTT. It codes for CASSWGLGTRPSTDTQYF.

The V gene is TRBV20-1, the J gene TRBJ2-3; 10 nucleotides agree with TRBD2. The CDR3 runs to 13 residues. Germline CDR1 reads DFQATT; CDR2 reads SNEGSKA (reference sequence). The V segment lost 8 bases and the J segment 4 bases; nucleotides outside the gene matches: 6. CDR3 DNA sequence: TGCAGTCCAGAGCGGGAGGGGTCAGATACGCAGTATTTT. Protein sequence: CSPEREGSDTQYF.

This clonotype occurred a few times. The chain links TRBV4-1 to TRBJ2-1; tentatively, D is TRBD1 (6 bases). Germline CDR1 reads MGHRA; CDR2 reads YSYEKL. The germline V and J ends were trimmed by 0 bases and 3 bases, with 12 bases remaining between them. The CDR3 runs 16 residues. The CDR3 loop reads CASSQEQGRRYNEQFF. CDR3 bases: TGCGCCAGCAGCCAAGAACAGGGCAGGCGCTACAATGAGCAGTTCTTC.

This clonotype was found once. The V call is TRBV9, the J call TRBJ2-7, with D maybe TRBD2 (6 bases). Trimming took off 4 bases at V and 6 bases at J, with 11 bases between the two ends. Germline lookup yields CDR1 SGDLS and CDR2 YYNGEE. The CDR3 runs 12 residues. The CDR3 protein is CASSRSGGEQYF. The CDR3 nucleotides are TGTGCCAGCAGCCGTAGCGGCGGCGAGCAGTACTTC.

The chain has TRBV12-5 and TRBJ2-7; TRBD1 or TRBD2 may be the D gene (6 bases each). Germline loops: CDR1 LGHNT, CDR2 FRNRAP. V was cut by 6 bases and J by 5 bases, with 14 bases left in between. CDR3 length equals 13 residues. The CDR3 loop is CASGTPRGDEQYF. The CDR3 bases are TGTGCTAGTGGCACCCCGAGGGGGGACGAGCAGTACTTC.

J is TRBJ2-1 and V is TRBV11-2; D remains ambiguous. The length of the CDR3 is 13 residues. The germline V gene encodes CDR1 SGHAT and CDR2 FQNNGV. V was shortened by 5 bases and J by 6 bases, with 11 bases between the two germline ends. This CDR3 reads CASSDSLGNEQFF. The CDR3 nucleotides are TGTGCCAGCAGCGATAGCTTAGGCAATGAGCAGTTCTTC.

This chain connects TRBV29-1 to TRBJ2-1; D not certain. Looked up from germline, CDR1 is SQVTM and CDR2 is ANQGSEA. CDR3 length: 10 residues. Between the trimmed V and J ends, which lost 5 bases and 8 bases, there was a span of 7 bases. This CDR3 is CSVPEYEQFF. CDR3 DNA: TGCAGCGTTCCCGAATATGAGCAGTTCTTC.

The chain is built from TRBV29-1 and TRBJ2-3, with TRBD1 identical over 9 bases. The CDR3 is 15 amino acids. The V gene end was trimmed by 6 bases and the J gene end by 2 bases; junction bases not matched to a gene: 9. Germline V gene sequence: CDR1 SQVTM, CDR2 ANQGSEA. The CDR3 reads CSVDRDRVNTDTQYF. CDR3 sequence (DNA): TGCAGCGTGGACCGGGACAGGGTGAACACAGATACGCAGTATTTT.